This T cell receptor beta chain was sequenced in a study of OX40 agonist ivuxolimab in advanced cancers. TCRdb's copy holds only in-frame clones and misses some; the assay was immunoSEQ multiplex PCR. The sample consists of over 85,000 clones, about 86% of them appearing once. This clone was seen more than once but under ten times. Germline loops: CDR1 SGHDT, CDR2 YYEEEE. The CDR3 consists of 16 residues. With 0 bases removed from V and 1 base from J, the gap between germline ends came to 14 bases. This clonotype was obtained from an adult with an advanced solid tumor such as melanoma, head and neck, liver or kidney cancer. The chain couples TRBV5-6 to TRBJ2-7; TRBD2 might be the D (6 bases). The sample in question was CD4+ or CD8+ T cells sorted from blood, obtained in a trial of the OX40 agonist ivuxolimab. CDR3 protein: CASSLAGGRQSYEQYF. The CDR3 DNA is TGTGCCAGCAGCTTGGCCGGGGGACGGCAGTCCTACGAGCAGTACTTC.